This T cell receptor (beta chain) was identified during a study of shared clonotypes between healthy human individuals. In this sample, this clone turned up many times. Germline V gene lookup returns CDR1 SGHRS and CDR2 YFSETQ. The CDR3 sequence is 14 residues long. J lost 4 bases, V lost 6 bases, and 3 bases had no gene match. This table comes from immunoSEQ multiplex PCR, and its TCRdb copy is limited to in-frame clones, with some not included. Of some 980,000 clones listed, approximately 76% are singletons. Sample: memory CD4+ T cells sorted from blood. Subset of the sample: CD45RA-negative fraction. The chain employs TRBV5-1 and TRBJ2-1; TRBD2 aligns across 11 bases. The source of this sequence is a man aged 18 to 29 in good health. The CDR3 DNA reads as TGCGCCAGCAAACTAGCGGGGGTATACAATGAGCAGTTCTTC. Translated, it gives CASKLAGVYNEQFF.